Following are 9 T cell receptor beta chains from one sample sequenced in a study of shared clonotypes between healthy human individuals. TCRdb keeps only in-frame clones here, not all; method: immunoSEQ multiplex PCR. Of roughly 2.1 million clones in the sample, 85% to 95% were seen once. The naive CD8 fraction comprised CD45RO-negative cells positively selected for CCR7 and excluded terminally differentiated effector memory CD45RA+ cells. The sample comprised naive CD8+ T cells from PBMCs. The receptors were gathered from a man in his late teens or twenties in good health. Some clones in this sample may be carry-over from other donors' samples.

Comment on this clone: Other nucleotide sequences in the sample specify the same CDR3. The V call is TRBV28, the J call TRBJ2-5, with D unclear. The ends were cut back, 3 bases at V and 5 bases at J, with 7 bases in the middle. The CDR3 extends over 12 amino acids. The V gene's germline CDR1 is MDHEN and CDR2 SYDVKM. CDR3 coding DNA: TGTGCCAGCAGTTTGGTCTTGGAGACCCAGTACTTC. Protein product: CASSLVLETQYF.

J is TRBJ1-1 and V is TRBV28; D not resolved. This CDR3 has 15 residues. Trimming pared 1 base from V and 3 bases from J, leaving 12 bases between. CDR1 is MDHEN and CDR2 is SYDVKM in the germline V gene. The CDR3 spells CASSLLEGRDTEAFF. The DNA for the CDR3 is TGTGCCAGCAGTTTATTAGAAGGAAGGGACACTGAAGCTTTCTTT.

The CDR3 reads CASSALGLNEQFF. In DNA form, the CDR3 reads TGTGCCAGCAGTGCTCTAGGATTAAATGAGCAGTTCTTC. This chain connects TRBV2 to TRBJ2-1; no reliable D call. The V gene's germline CDR1 is SNHLY and CDR2 FYNNEI. Between the trimmed V and J ends, which lost 4 bases and 7 bases, there was a span of 11 bases. The CDR3 sequence is 13 residues long. Based on the CDR3 plus reference TRBV2 and TRBJ2-1, the full variable domain is EPEVTQTPSHQVTQMGQEVILRCVPISNHLYFYWYRQILGQKVEFLVSFYNNEISEKSEIFDDQFSVERPDGSNFTLKIRSTKLEDSAMYFCASSALGLNEQFFGPGTRLTVL.

A single count supports this clone. The V and J genes are TRBV19 and TRBJ2-2, with D possibly matching TRBD2 (5 bases). This CDR3 is 15 amino acids long. Trimming took off 5 bases at V and 0 bases at J, with 10 bases between the two ends. Germline loops: CDR1 LNHDA, CDR2 SQIVND (reference sequence). The CDR3 loop reads CASSSGNPNTGELFF. Written as DNA, the CDR3 is TGTGCCAGTAGTTCCGGGAACCCGAACACCGGGGAGCTGTTTTTT.

The V call is TRBV5-1, the J call TRBJ1-5; D is possibly TRBD1 (6 bases). In germline, CDR1 is SGHRS, CDR2 YFSETQ. V lost 3 bases and J 2 bases, leaving 6 bases between the germline ends. The CDR3 extends over 13 amino acids. CDR3: CASSWTGNQPQHF. The CDR3 DNA is TGCGCCAGCAGCTGGACAGGCAATCAGCCCCAGCATTTT.

This clone was counted once. J is TRBJ1-3 and V is TRBV7-9, with TRBD1 matching over 10 bases. V shed 1 base, J shed 2 bases, and the junction held 5 bases outside the gene matches. This CDR3 spans 17 amino acids. Germline CDR1 and CDR2: SEHNR and FQNEAQ (reference sequence). The CDR3 is CASSLGPGQGTGNTIYF. CDR3 in DNA: TGTGCCAGCAGCTTAGGACCGGGACAGGGGACTGGAAACACCATATATTTT.

The chain combines TRBV7-6 with TRBJ1-3, with a tentative D call TRBD1 (5 bases). Germline loops: CDR1 SGHVS, CDR2 FNYEAQ. The CDR3 has 15 amino acids. V gave up 3 bases and J gave up 0 bases, with 9 bases separating them. This CDR3 reads CASSFRVGSGNTIYF. The CDR3 DNA follows: TGTGCCAGCAGCTTCAGGGTTGGCTCTGGAAACACCATATATTTT.

The rearrangement uses TRBV19 and TRBJ2-7, with 8 nucleotides matching TRBD1. The CDR3 length is 19 residues. Per the germline V gene, CDR1 is LNHDA and CDR2 is SQIVND (reference sequence). V lost 4 bases to trimming and J lost 2 bases; unmatched junction nucleotides: 19. In DNA form, the CDR3 reads TGTGCCAGTAGTACAATCCCCCACCGCCGGGACAGGAAAACCTACGAGCAGTACTTC. Protein product: CASSTIPHRRDRKTYEQYF. Supplemented by reference TRBV19 and TRBJ2-7, the full variable domain reads DGGITQSPKYLFRKEGQNVTLSCEQNLNHDAMYWYRQDPGQGLRLIYYSQIVNDFQKGDIAEGYSVSREKKESFPLTVTSAQKNPTAFYLCASSTIPHRRDRKTYEQYFGPGTRLTVT.

The chain has TRBV4-2 and TRBJ1-1, with D possibly matching TRBD1 (5 bases). Germline V gene lookup returns CDR1 LGHNA and CDR2 YNFKEQ. The V end was cut by 0 bases, the J end by 4 bases, with 15 bases between. CDR3 size: 16 residues. The CDR3 here is CASSQDRRGAGTEAFF. The DNA of the CDR3 is TGTGCCAGCAGCCAAGATCGGAGGGGTGCGGGCACTGAAGCTTTCTTT.